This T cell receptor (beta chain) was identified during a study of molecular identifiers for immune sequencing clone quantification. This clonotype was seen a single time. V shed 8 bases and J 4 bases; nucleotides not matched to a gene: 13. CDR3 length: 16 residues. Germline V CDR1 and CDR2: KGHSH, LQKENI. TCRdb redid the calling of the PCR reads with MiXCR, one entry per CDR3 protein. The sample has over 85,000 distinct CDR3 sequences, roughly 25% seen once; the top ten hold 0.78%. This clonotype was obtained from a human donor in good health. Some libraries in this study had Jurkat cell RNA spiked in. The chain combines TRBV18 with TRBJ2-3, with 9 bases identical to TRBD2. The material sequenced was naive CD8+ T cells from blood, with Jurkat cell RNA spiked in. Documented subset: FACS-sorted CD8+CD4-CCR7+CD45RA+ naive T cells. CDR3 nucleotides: TGTGCCAGCCCTTCGGTTAGCGGGGGAGATGCAGATACGCAGTATTTT. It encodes CASPSVSGGDADTQYF.